The rows below give T cell receptor beta chains drawn from one sample of a study of CD8 T cells in ankylosing spondylitis. TCRdb re-analysed the 5' RACE reads in MiXCR, keeping a single row per CDR3 protein. The profile shows 30,000 to 45,000 distinct CDR3 sequences, approximately 15% of them singletons. Sequencing was done on a sample of blood. Receptors were obtained from a male donor with ankylosing spondylitis or in good health (not recorded which). CDR3s include the opening cysteine and the closing phenylalanine or tryptophan. A D gene is named only where the DNA matches it firmly. Size is omitted from some rows. Given values are once, few, many or a class for expanded clones.

D: .
size: .
J: TRBJ2-1
V: TRBV14
DNA: TGTGCCAGCAGCCCTTCGGGCTTCTCGAAATTTGGTGAGCAGTTCTTC
CDR3: CASSPSGFSKFGEQFF

D: TRBD1
size: .
J: TRBJ2-1
V: TRBV5-1
DNA: TGCGCCAGCAGCCCACCTGTGACAGGGCCCAATGAGCAGTTCTTC
CDR3: CASSPPVTGPNEQFF

D: .
size: .
J: TRBJ2-3
V: TRBV20-1
DNA: TGCAGTGCCACACATGAAGATACGCAGTATTTT
CDR3: CSATHEDTQYF

D: TRBD2
size: .
J: TRBJ2-2
V: TRBV6-2/TRBV6-3
DNA: TGTGCCAGCATGGGACTAGCGGGGACGTCCGGGGAGCTGTTTTTT
CDR3: CASMGLAGTSGELFF

D: .
size: few
J: TRBJ2-7
V: TRBV12-3/TRBV12-4
DNA: TGTGCCAGCAGTTCTGCCTACGAGCAGTACTTC
CDR3: CASSSAYEQYF

D: .
size: few
J: TRBJ1-4
V: TRBV20-1
DNA: TGCAGTGCTAGAGATCAGAATCGTGAAAAACTGTTTTTT
CDR3: CSARDQNREKLFF

D: .
size: .
J: TRBJ2-3
V: TRBV12-3/TRBV12-4
DNA: TGTGCCAGCAGTTTAAATCGGGGCACAGATACGCAGTATTTT
CDR3: CASSLNRGTDTQYF

D: TRBD1
size: .
J: TRBJ2-5
V: TRBV12-3/TRBV12-4
DNA: TGTGCCAGCAGTGCCTGGACAGGGGACAAGACCCAGTACTTC
CDR3: CASSAWTGDKTQYF

D: .
size: few
J: TRBJ1-4
V: TRBV4-2
DNA: TGTGCCAGCAGCCAAGATAAGTGGGGGGACTTTAATGAAAAACTGTTTTTT
CDR3: CASSQDKWGDFNEKLFF

D: TRBD1
size: .
J: TRBJ1-5
V: TRBV28
DNA: TGTGCCAGCATCCTGGACAGGGCGGTTAGCAATCAGCCCCAGCATTTT
CDR3: CASILDRAVSNQPQHF

D: .
size: .
J: TRBJ2-5
V: TRBV9
DNA: TGTGCCAGCAGCGTAGATAGGCAGGGGAAAGAGACCCAGTACTTC
CDR3: CASSVDRQGKETQYF

D: .
size: few
J: TRBJ2-1
V: TRBV11-2
DNA: TGTGCCAGCAGCTTTACGACAGGGAGGGACTACAATGAGCAGTTCTTC
CDR3: CASSFTTGRDYNEQFF

D: .
size: .
J: TRBJ2-6
V: TRBV28
DNA: TGTGCCAGCAGGCTCCCCGGCTCTGGGGCCAACGTCCTGACTTTC
CDR3: CASRLPGSGANVLTF

D: TRBD1
size: few
J: TRBJ1-4
V: TRBV14
DNA: TGTGCCAGCAGCTTTACAGGGGGCGGTGAAAAACTGTTTTTT
CDR3: CASSFTGGGEKLFF

D: .
size: few
J: TRBJ2-2
V: TRBV12-3/TRBV12-4
DNA: TGTGCCAGCAGTTTTTACGGGGTCGACACCGGGGAGCTGTTTTTT
CDR3: CASSFYGVDTGELFF

D: TRBD2
size: .
J: TRBJ2-1
V: TRBV29-1
DNA: TGCAGCGTTGAAAGCGGGACTCCCATCGATGAGCAGTTCTTC
CDR3: CSVESGTPIDEQFF

D: .
size: few
J: TRBJ1-1
V: TRBV29-1
DNA: TGCAGCGTCCACAGGGAAACGAACACTGAAGCTTTCTTT
CDR3: CSVHRETNTEAFF

D: TRBD1
size: few
J: TRBJ1-4
V: TRBV29-1
DNA: TGCAGCGTTGAGCCGACAGGGACCGGGGAAAAACTGTTTTTT
CDR3: CSVEPTGTGEKLFF

D: .
size: .
J: TRBJ2-1
V: TRBV6-2/TRBV6-3
DNA: TGTGCCAGCAGTTACTCGGTTTTCTCTGAGCAGTTCTTC
CDR3: CASSYSVFSEQFF

D: TRBD2
size: few
J: TRBJ2-3
V: TRBV20-1
DNA: TGCAGTGCTAGAGGTCCCCTAGCGGCAGATACGCAGTATTTT
CDR3: CSARGPLAADTQYF

D: .
size: .
J: TRBJ1-4
V: TRBV12-5
DNA: TGTGCTAGTGCCCTCCGCCGGGGGGAGAAACTGTTTTTT
CDR3: CASALRRGEKLFF

D: .
size: few
J: TRBJ2-5
V: TRBV7-9
DNA: TGTGCCAGCAGCTTTAATTCCCCCTTGGAGACCCAGTACTTC
CDR3: CASSFNSPLETQYF

D: TRBD1
size: .
J: TRBJ1-6
V: TRBV4-2
DNA: TGTGCCAGCAGCCCTGGCCCGGACAGGGGTTCGCCCCTCCACTTT
CDR3: CASSPGPDRGSPLHF

D: .
size: .
J: TRBJ2-2
V: TRBV28
DNA: TGTGCCAGCAGGCGACTGAGGAACACCGGGGAGCTGTTTTTT
CDR3: CASRRLRNTGELFF

D: .
size: .
J: TRBJ2-1
V: TRBV7-2
DNA: TGTGCCAGCAGCCCCCGACAGAATGCCTACAATGAGCAGTTCTTC
CDR3: CASSPRQNAYNEQFF

D: .
size: few
J: TRBJ2-2
V: TRBV29-1
DNA: TGCAGCGCCAACGCCGGGAACACCGGGGAGCTGTTTTTT
CDR3: CSANAGNTGELFF

D: .
size: few
J: TRBJ2-3
V: TRBV29-1
DNA: TGCAGCGGCGGCAGGGGAGATACGCAGTATTTT
CDR3: CSGGRGDTQYF

D: TRBD1
size: few
J: TRBJ1-6
V: TRBV28
DNA: TGTGCCAGCAGTCAAGGACAGGTACTCAATTCACCCCTCCACTTT
CDR3: CASSQGQVLNSPLHF

D: TRBD2
size: .
J: TRBJ2-3
V: TRBV10-3
DNA: TGTGCCATCACTCTAGCGGAGAACACAGATACGCAGTATTTT
CDR3: CAITLAENTDTQYF